This record concerns one T cell receptor (beta chain) sequence. Its antigen is undetermined. The source of the sample is a study of beta chain features in type 1 diabetes. Every participating donor gave one draw, a heparinised blood sample averaging approximately 120 mL. Study-wide results and limits: In every one of the four CD4+ subsets, TCRB CDR3s were moderately but significantly shorter in Type 1 diabetes patients. Insertion counts at VDJ junctions were lower in type 1 diabetes patients, who also showed more deletions there. There was no resolution here of whether HLA type influences TCRB rearrangement.

cDNA synthesis used the whole RNA isolate, giving expressed TCRB sequences. The protocol was immunoSEQ multiplex PCR, while the TCRdb copy is restricted to in-frame clones and leaves out a portion. Among about 250,000 clones listed, 13% to 15% were seen once. Germline CDR1 SGHAT, CDR2 FQNNGV. V gave up 1 base and J gave up 3 bases, with 15 bases separating them. This CDR3 has 16 residues. V and J are TRBV11-2 and TRBJ2-5; possible D gene TRBD2, 5 bases. This TCR derives from a woman aged 40 to 50 in good health. Specimen: naive CD4+ T cells from blood. The CDR3 here is CASSLGMGVGEETQYF. CDR3 coding DNA: TGTGCCAGCAGCTTAGGGATGGGAGTCGGAGAAGAGACCCAGTACTTC.